Shown below are 15 T cell receptor beta chains from a single sample sequenced in a study of low-dose radiotherapy and immunotherapy resistance in tumors. cDNA synthesis used a TRAV/TRBV-specific primer set for both chains. Amplification, which lasted 20 PCR cycles, used a constant-region primer and V-primer adapter to amplify TCRs. From the reads, TCRdb called clonotypes with MiXCR, one entry per CDR3 protein. This table holds approximately 14,000 distinct CDR3 sequences, about 75% found once. All receptors come from a human donor with advanced metastatic prostate, ovarian, gallbladder or colorectal cancer (not recorded which). This table probably holds off-target reads from a library built for another chain.

This clonotype appeared once. The chain employs TRBV20-1 and TRBJ2-5, with 13 bases that match TRBD2. The CDR3 runs to 13 residues. Germline V gene sequence: CDR1 DFQATT, CDR2 SNEGSKA (reference sequence). V was clipped by 8 bases and J by 6 bases; unmatched bases: 6. CDR3: CSLEGLAGKTQYF. As DNA, the CDR3 is TGCAGTTTGGAGGGACTAGCGGGGAAGACCCAGTACTTC.

The CDR3 nucleotides read TGTGCCAGCAGCGTAGGGGCGATAGCCTGGAGCTCCTACGAGCAGTACTTC. Translating it yields CASSVGAIAWSSYEQYF. V is TRBV9 and J is TRBJ2-7; D is undetermined. The CDR3 length is 17 residues. V dropped 0 bases and J dropped 0 bases, with 16 bases sitting between them. Germline V gene lookup returns CDR1 SGDLS and CDR2 YYNGEE.

This clonotype occurred a few times. The chain employs TRBV5-6 and TRBJ2-5; 7 positions match TRBD1. This CDR3 is built from 17 residues. Germline assignment: CDR1 SGHDT and CDR2 YYEEEE. V shed 0 bases and J 8 bases; nucleotides not matched to a gene: 16. The CDR3 nucleotides are TGTGCCAGCAGCTTGGGCCCTTCGGGACAGTTTTTAGGAACCCAGTACTTC. Translated: CASSLGPSGQFLGTQYF.

This sequence joins TRBV30 and TRBJ1-3, with D uncertain. CDR3 length: 15 residues. V dropped 0 bases and J dropped 4 bases, with 13 bases sitting between them. Germline V CDR1 and CDR2: GTSNPN, SVGIG (reference sequence). Written as DNA, the CDR3 is TGTGCCTGGAGTGTACGGTCTCCCCTGGGAAACACCATATATTTT. This gives the protein CAWSVRSPLGNTIYF.

The CDR3 region is CASSPSGERTDTQYF. In nucleotides, the CDR3 is TGTGCCAGCAGTCCTAGCGGGGAGCGCACAGATACGCAGTATTTT. The rearrangement uses TRBV12-3 or TRBV12-4 and TRBJ2-3, with 9 bases aligning to TRBD2. Losses at the gene ends were 5 bases for V and 1 base for J; bases not matched to a gene: 4. This CDR3 has 15 amino acids.

A few counts support this clonotype. The chain recombines TRBV29-1 with TRBJ2-7, with a weak D call TRBD2 (7 bases). V was cut by 4 bases and J by 0 bases, with 10 bases left in between. Germline V gene data show CDR1 as SQVTM and CDR2 as ANQGSEA. The CDR3 loop spans 13 amino acids. The CDR3 DNA reads as TGCAGCGTTGGAAGGGGGGGCTCCTACGAGCAGTACTTC. It encodes CSVGRGGSYEQYF.

The chain has TRBV11-1 and TRBJ1-4; D ambiguous. Trimming removed 3 bases from V and 4 bases from J, with 15 bases in between. The CDR3 is 16 amino acids. The germline V gene has CDR1 SGHAT and CDR2 FQDESV (reference sequence). CDR3 sequence (DNA): TGTGCCAGCAGCTTTGGAGTCTCGGCAGATAATGAAAAACTGTTTTTT. Translated: CASSFGVSADNEKLFF.

The chain carries TRBV29-1 and TRBJ2-5; no definite D call. Per germline, CDR1 SQVTM and CDR2 ANQGSEA. The CDR3 is 14 residues long. Deletions cut 7 bases from V and 3 bases from J, with 18 bases between. The CDR3, as DNA: TGCAGCGGCGCGGCGGCAGTTTCGAAAGAGACCCAGTACTTC. Translation gives CSGAAAVSKETQYF.

The chain joins TRBV14 to TRBJ2-7; the match to TRBD2 covers 9 bases. The CDR3 has 15 residues. V lost 4 bases and J lost 3; bases outside the gene matches: 7. Germline V lookup: CDR1 SGHDN, CDR2 FVKESK. CDR3 DNA sequence: TGTGCCAGCAGCCTAAGACTAGCGGCTTACTACGAGCAGTACTTC. It yields the protein CASSLRLAAYYEQYF.

V usage is TRBV9 and J usage is TRBJ1-6; no clear D. The germline CDR1 and CDR2 sequences are SGDLS and YYNGEE. The CDR3 totals 14 residues. Trimming stripped 2 bases from V and 7 bases from J, with 10 bases between. CDR3 sequence: CASSVGSQNSPLHF. CDR3 DNA: TGTGCCAGCAGCGTCGGGTCTCAGAATTCACCCCTCCACTTT.

The rearrangement uses TRBV10-3 and TRBJ1-5; 10 bases align to TRBD1. V dropped 8 bases and J dropped 6; count of bases not matched to a gene: 4. Germline CDR1 ENHRY, CDR2 SYGVKD. This CDR3 is built from 13 residues. The CDR3 DNA follows: TGTGCCATCGGACAGGGGGAAAGTCAGCCCCAGCATTTT. Translation gives CAIGQGESQPQHF.

V and J are TRBV6-5 and TRBJ2-5; tentatively, D is TRBD1 or TRBD2 (5 bases each). CDR1 and CDR2 (germline): MNHEY, SVGAGI. CDR3 length: 13 amino acids. The V gene lost 7 bases and the J gene lost 5 bases, with 14 bases spanning the gap. CDR3 sequence (DNA): TGTGCCAGCAATAAGCCGGGACGGGAGACCCAGTACTTC. It encodes CASNKPGRETQYF.

The V gene is TRBV12-3 or TRBV12-4, the J gene TRBJ2-1, with TRBD1 identical over 7 bases. CDR3 length equals 15 residues. The ends lost 7 bases at V and 2 bases at J; junction bases unmatched: 8. DNA for the CDR3: TGTGCCAGCACCCAAGCCGACAGGGCCTACAATGAGCAGTTCTTC. Residues: CASTQADRAYNEQFF.

The genes are TRBV18 and TRBJ2-1; perhaps TRBD2 as D (6 bases). The CDR3 consists of 12 residues. CDR1 and CDR2 from the germline V gene are KGHSH and LQKENI. The V gene lost 2 bases and the J gene lost 7 bases, with 6 bases spanning the gap. The CDR3 nucleotides are TGTGCCAGCTCACCAGGGGGGAATGAGCAGTTCTTC. Its translation: CASSPGGNEQFF.

The rearrangement uses TRBV5-1 and TRBJ2-1, with TRBD2 matching over 10 bases. The CDR3 consists of 15 residues. Trimming took 4 bases from V and 7 from J; bases not matched to a gene: 8. Germline V gene lookup returns CDR1 SGHRS and CDR2 YFSETQ. The CDR3 spells CASSDTGTSENEQFF. In nucleotides, the CDR3 is TGCGCCAGCAGCGACACCGGGACTAGCGAAAATGAGCAGTTCTTC. The full variable domain, its missing parts supplied by reference TRBV5-1 and TRBJ2-1, is KAGVTQTPRYLIKTRGQQVTLSCSPISGHRSVSWYQQTPGQGLQFLFEYFSETQRNKGNFPGRFSGRQFSNSRSEMNVSTLELGDSALYLCASSDTGTSENEQFFGPGTRLTVL.